In this sample, the clone carrying this T cell receptor (beta chain) turned up once. Its antigen remains unknown. The CDR3 runs 17 residues. Looked up from germline, CDR1 is DFQATT and CDR2 is SNEGSKA (reference sequence). With V trimmed by 3 bases and J by 6 bases, 12 bases remained unmatched. The sample originates from a study of type 1 regulatory T cells. Background on the study: T-allo10 is a Tr1-enriched, alloantigen-specific CD4 T cell product made in vitro. Regarding the study as a whole: Tr1 cells had a more restricted TCR repertoire than non-Tr1 cells.

One entry per CDR3 protein, called by TCRdb with MiXCR from the reads. Of roughly 60,000 distinct CDR3 sequences in the sample, 60% to 80% were seen once. This clonotype originated in a human donor in good health. Source material: cultured non-Tr1 T cells, either the whole culture or a sorted T cell fraction (not recorded which). The V gene is TRBV20-1, the J gene TRBJ1-4, with TRBD1 matching over 11 bases. CDR3 protein: CSARGQDRGRVDEKLFF. The CDR3 bases are TGCAGTGCTAGGGGACAGGACAGGGGGCGCGTGGATGAAAAACTGTTTTTT.